What follows is one T cell receptor beta chain and its context. The data stem from a study of blood T cell repertoires in COVID-19. Assay: immunoSEQ multiplex PCR; the TCRdb copy retains only in-frame clones and omits some. The table lists 150,000 to 200,000 clones, about 85% of them singletons. Sequencing input: peripheral blood. The receptor was derived from a woman in her twenties or thirties with active or convalescent COVID-19.

As DNA, the CDR3 is TGTGCCAGCCGTAGCGGGAGGCCAGATACGCAGTATTTT. Its protein product is CASRSGRPDTQYF. The chain recombines TRBV12-3 or TRBV12-4 with TRBJ2-3; 10 bases line up with TRBD2. The CDR3 has 13 residues. Trimming at V came to 8 bases and at J to 4 bases, leaving 3 bases not matched to a gene.